This is a list of T cell receptor beta chains from one sample in a study of CD8+ T cells in alopecia areata. Generated by immunoSEQ multiplex PCR, the TCRdb table keeps only in-frame clones and is missing some. In the table there are roughly 97,000 clones, roughly two fifths of which are singletons. The sequenced material came from CD4+ T cells sorted from blood. Every receptor here comes from a human donor with alopecia areata. Each CDR3 is given with its conserved first and last residue. The D gene is left open where the match is weak. Rows may omit the clone size; those that give it use once, few, many or a size class.

TGTGCCAGCGGATCCACAGATACGCAGTATTTT,CASGSTDTQYF,TRBV6-6,.,11,TRBJ2-3,.
TGCAGCGTTGAAGATCGGCAGGGGGCCGGGGCCGGGGAGCTGTTTTTT,CSVEDRQGAGAGELFF,TRBV29-1,TRBD1,16,TRBJ2-2,.
TGCGCCAGCAGCCAACAACCTAGCGAACTTCGAGAGACCCAGTACTTC,CASSQQPSELRETQYF,TRBV4-1,.,16,TRBJ2-5,.
TGCGCCAGCAGCCAAGATCGGCGCAGGGGTACCTTAGAGACCCAGTACTTC,CASSQDRRRGTLETQYF,TRBV4-3,.,17,TRBJ2-5,.
TGCAGCGTTGCGCCCTATGGGGTAGCGGTCCAAGAGACCCAGTACTTC,CSVAPYGVAVQETQYF,TRBV29-1,.,16,TRBJ2-5,.
TGCGCCAGCAGCCAAGGACGGGCTAGCGGGACCGGAGCCAAAAACATTCAGTACTTC,CASSQGRASGTGAKNIQYF,TRBV4-1,TRBD2,19,TRBJ2-4,.
TGTGCCAGCAGTCTACAGGGGGCGGGTCTGAACACTGAAGCTTTCTTT,CASSLQGAGLNTEAFF,TRBV5-6,TRBD1,16,TRBJ1-1,few
TGTGCCAGCAGCCAAGGATCCCAGGCTCTGAACACTGAAGCTTTCTTT,CASSQGSQALNTEAFF,TRBV4-2,.,16,TRBJ1-1,few
TGTGCCTGGGATGGGGCAGGTGGGAACACCGGGGAGCTGTTTTTT,CAWDGAGGNTGELFF,TRBV30,.,15,TRBJ2-2,.
TGTGCCAGCAGCTTGTGGGCAGGCACCGGGGAGCTGTTTTTT,CASSLWAGTGELFF,TRBV5-4,.,14,TRBJ2-2,.
TGTGCCAGCTCTTACCCGAGCACAGATACGCAGTATTTT,CASSYPSTDTQYF,TRBV6-5,.,13,TRBJ2-3,.
TGTGCCAGCAGTTCAAGACTAGCGGGCCAAGAGACCCAGTACTTC,CASSSRLAGQETQYF,TRBV27,TRBD2,15,TRBJ2-5,.
TGTGCCAGCAGCTGGGGCTTTTGGGGGGACACAGATACGCAGTATTTT,CASSWGFWGDTDTQYF,TRBV7-2,.,16,TRBJ2-3,few
TGTGCCAGCAGCTTGAATATCGCTAGCGGGAGCCACGAGCAGTACTTC,CASSLNIASGSHEQYF,TRBV5-6,TRBD2,16,TRBJ2-7,few
TGTGCCATCAGGGGGGACGGTAGCAATCAGCCCCAGCATTTT,CAIRGDGSNQPQHF,TRBV10-3,.,14,TRBJ1-5,few
TGTGCCAGCAGCGCTAGAGAGACAGATAATGGCTACACCTTC,CASSARETDNGYTF,TRBV7-9,.,14,TRBJ1-2,few
TGCGGCGTAAAACATGTCAATGAGCAGTTCTTC,CGVKHVNEQFF,TRBV29-1,.,11,TRBJ2-1,.
TGCAGTGCTAGAGAGGTTGAGCAGTTCTTC,CSAREVEQFF,TRBV20-1,.,10,TRBJ2-1,.
TGTGCCAGCGGGCTAGCGGACTCCTACGAGCAGTACTTC,CASGLADSYEQYF,TRBV27,TRBD2,13,TRBJ2-7,few
TGTGCCAGCAGACGTCCCGGGACTAGCGGGATAGTCCAGTTCTTC,CASRRPGTSGIVQFF,TRBV28,TRBD2,15,TRBJ2-1,.
TGTGCCAGCAGACCTCAAGCCATAGGGACCGGGGAGCTGTTTTTT,CASRPQAIGTGELFF,TRBV6-5,.,15,TRBJ2-2,.
TGTGCCAGCAGCCGCCCGGGGACTAGGGGCAATGAGCAGTTCTTC,CASSRPGTRGNEQFF,TRBV25-1,TRBD2,15,TRBJ2-1,.
TGCGCCAGCAGTCAACCCTCGAACACCGGGGAGCTGTTTTTT,CASSQPSNTGELFF,TRBV23-1,.,14,TRBJ2-2,few
TGTGCCAGCAGCTTGGAGGAGCTTGGGTCACCCCTCCACTTT,CASSLEELGSPLHF,TRBV7-2,.,14,TRBJ1-6,few
TGTGCCAGCAGTTTATCTACTATGACAGTAGGGCCCTATGGCTACACCTTC,CASSLSTMTVGPYGYTF,TRBV27,.,17,TRBJ1-2,.
TGTGCCTGGAGTGTACTCTTCTCGGATGGCGCCGAGCAGTACTTC,CAWSVLFSDGAEQYF,TRBV30,.,15,TRBJ2-7,once
TGTGCCAGCAGCTTACGACTAGCGGGAGTAAGCGAGCAGTTCTTC,CASSLRLAGVSEQFF,TRBV9,TRBD2,15,TRBJ2-1,few
TGTGCCTGGAGGACACAGGGCCGCACAGATACGCAGTATTTT,CAWRTQGRTDTQYF,TRBV30,.,14,TRBJ2-3,.
TGTGCCAGCAGCGAGGACAGGGTTGGTTCACCCCTCCACTTT,CASSEDRVGSPLHF,TRBV2,TRBD1,14,TRBJ1-6,.
TGTGCCAGCAGGGCTCCGGGACAGGGGGCGCGAGGCTATGGCTACACCTTC,CASRAPGQGARGYGYTF,TRBV28,TRBD1,17,TRBJ1-2,.
TGTGCCCAGAGGGGGACAGGGGGAATTCGTGGAAACACCATATATTTT,CAQRGTGGIRGNTIYF,TRBV30,TRBD1,16,TRBJ1-3,.
TGTGCCTGGAGTGTTCGGGGAAGCTACGAGCAGTACTTC,CAWSVRGSYEQYF,TRBV30,.,13,TRBJ2-7,.
TGTGCCTGTGGGAGCAATCCAGACCTTGAGCAGTTCTTC,CACGSNPDLEQFF,TRBV30,.,13,TRBJ2-1,.
TGTGCCGGATGGGCGGGAGTCCCCTACGAGCAGTACTTC,CAGWAGVPYEQYF,TRBV6-6,TRBD2,13,TRBJ2-7,.
TGTGCCAGCAGCTTACACAGAGGGGGGACCCAGTACTTC,CASSLHRGGTQYF,TRBV7-2,.,13,TRBJ2-5,few
TGCAGCGTTGAACGGAGCGGGGGAGGGAATGAGCAGTTCTTC,CSVERSGGGNEQFF,TRBV29-1,TRBD2,14,TRBJ2-1,.
TGTGCCAGCTCACCAGACTACGAGCAGTACTTC,CASSPDYEQYF,TRBV18,.,11,TRBJ2-7,.
TGTGCCAGCAGCTTCGACAGAGCCCAAGAGACCCAGTACTTC,CASSFDRAQETQYF,TRBV11-2,.,14,TRBJ2-5,.
TGTGCCTGGAGTCTCGCAGCCACTGAAGCTTTCTTT,CAWSLAATEAFF,TRBV30,.,12,TRBJ1-1,.
TGTGCCAGCAGGGGAGATTCAGATACGCAGTATTTT,CASRGDSDTQYF,TRBV6-5,.,12,TRBJ2-3,few
TGTGCCAGCAGTGAATCGGTAATTCCCACTGAAGCTTTCTTT,CASSESVIPTEAFF,TRBV25-1,.,14,TRBJ1-1,.
TGTGCCAGCAGTTTATGGACAGGGGGCGTATCCGAGCAGTACTTC,CASSLWTGGVSEQYF,TRBV28,TRBD1,15,TRBJ2-7,.